Listed below are T cell receptor beta chains from one sample, sequenced in a study of OX40 agonist ivuxolimab in advanced cancers. The data were produced by immunoSEQ multiplex PCR, yet TCRdb's version contains in-frame clones alone and is incomplete. The data contain around 77,000 clones, 85% of them seen just once; the ten biggest clones take up 0.55% to 0.7%. Sequencing was performed on CD4+ or CD8+ T cells sorted from blood, taken in a trial of the OX40 agonist ivuxolimab. Receptors were obtained from an adult with an advanced solid tumor such as melanoma, head and neck, liver or kidney cancer. The CDR3 runs from the conserved cysteine through the conserved F or W. A D gene is named only where the DNA matches it firmly. A clone size is listed for some rows: how often the clone was seen (once, few, many), or a class if it is expanded.

>TRBD1|NA|TRBJ1-2|14|TRBV6-1
CASRTSWDSVGYTF
TGTGCCAGCAGAACCTCGTGGGACAGTGTTGGCTACACCTTC
>NA|NA|TRBJ2-3|16|TRBV5-1
CASTHLERGPVDTQYF
TGCGCCAGCACCCACCTCGAACGGGGGCCTGTGGATACGCAGTATTTT
>TRBD2|NA|TRBJ2-1|16|TRBV5-1
CASSLGSGGPAGEQFF
TGCGCCAGCAGCTTGGGTAGCGGGGGCCCGGCTGGGGAGCAGTTCTTC
>TRBD1|NA|TRBJ2-2|15|TRBV10-3
CATDQGAVGTGELFF
TGTGCCACCGACCAGGGGGCGGTTGGGACCGGGGAGCTGTTTTTT
>NA|NA|TRBJ2-2|16|TRBV6-5
CASSYASALGTGELFF
TGTGCCAGCAGTTACGCATCTGCGCTGGGAACCGGGGAGCTGTTTTTT
>NA|NA|TRBJ1-3|15|TRBV5-1
CASSLTGSSGNTIYF
TGCGCCAGCAGCTTGACAGGGAGCTCTGGAAACACCATATATTTT
>TRBD1|NA|TRBJ1-6|18|TRBV2
CASTTGTGGAMVNSPLHF
TGTGCCAGCACAACCGGGACAGGGGGCGCGATGGTGAATTCACCCCTCCACTTT
>NA|NA|TRBJ1-6|14|TRBV2
CASSRDRSNSPLHF
TGTGCCAGCAGCCGAGACAGGAGTAATTCACCCCTCCACTTT
>NA|NA|TRBJ2-7|11|TRBV28
CASSLRTEQYF
TGTGCCAGCAGTCTCCGAACCGAGCAGTACTTC
>TRBD1|NA|TRBJ1-2|15|TRBV7-2
CASSFGQGASYGYTF
TGTGCCAGCAGCTTTGGACAGGGGGCGTCCTATGGCTACACCTTC
>NA|NA|TRBJ1-2|16|TRBV9
CASSGPGDPSVYGYTF
TGTGCCAGCAGCGGCCCGGGGGACCCCTCCGTCTACGGCTACACCTTC
>NA|NA|TRBJ1-5|14|TRBV9
CASSVSGNNQPQHF
TGTGCCAGCAGCGTATCAGGGAACAATCAGCCCCAGCATTTT
>NA|NA|TRBJ2-3|19|TRBV4-1
CASSPPKGMSDWDTDTQYF
TGCGCCAGCAGCCCGCCCAAAGGCATGTCGGATTGGGACACAGATACGCAGTATTTT
>TRBD1|NA|TRBJ2-5|12|TRBV11-3
CASSDRGETQYF
TGTGCCAGCAGCGACAGGGGAGAGACCCAGTACTTC
>NA|NA|TRBJ2-7|13|TRBV10-2
CASSESIMGEQYF
TGCGCCAGCAGTGAGTCGATCATGGGAGAGCAGTACTTC
>NA|NA|TRBJ1-1|13|TRBV6-5
CASSRSGVTEAFF
TGTGCCAGCAGTCGATCAGGGGTCACTGAAGCTTTCTTT
>NA|NA|TRBJ2-1|14|TRBV5-1
CASSFWGTYNEQFF
TGCGCCAGCAGTTTTTGGGGGACCTACAATGAGCAGTTCTTC
>NA|NA|TRBJ1-3|14|TRBV5-1
CASSSLGSGNTIYF
TGCGCCAGCAGCTCCTTGGGCTCTGGAAACACCATATATTTT
>NA|NA|TRBJ2-3|15|TRBV5-1
CASTSNTFSTDTQYF
TGCGCCAGCACCTCAAACACGTTTAGCACAGATACGCAGTATTTT
>NA|NA|TRBJ2-3|16|TRBV18
CASSPPTGLNWDTQYF
TGTGCCAGCTCACCACCAACAGGCCTCAACTGGGATACGCAGTATTTT
>NA|NA|TRBJ1-2|14|TRBV9
CASSVGPDNYGYTF
TGTGCCAGCAGCGTAGGGCCGGATAACTATGGCTACACCTTC
>TRBD1|NA|TRBJ2-2|16|TRBV19
CASSIGRGLNTGELFF
TGTGCCAGTAGTATAGGCAGGGGGCTTAACACCGGGGAGCTGTTTTTT
>NA|NA|TRBJ1-5|12|TRBV7-8
CASSPSGQPQHF
TGTGCCAGCAGCCCCAGTGGTCAGCCCCAGCATTTT
>NA|NA|TRBJ1-2|13|TRBV5-4
CASSLEGQGSYTF
TGTGCCAGCAGCTTGGAGGGCCAGGGCTCCTACACCTTC
>NA|NA|TRBJ1-6|14|TRBV5-4
CASSLGQPNSPLHF
TGTGCCAGCAGCTTGGGACAGCCGAATTCACCCCTCCACTTT
>TRBD1|NA|TRBJ2-1|15|TRBV5-4
CASSLDRGSYNEQFF
TGTGCCAGCAGCCTGGACAGGGGATCCTACAATGAGCAGTTCTTC
>TRBD1|NA|TRBJ2-5|14|TRBV11-2
CASSSGQGQETQYF
TGTGCCAGCAGTTCAGGACAGGGTCAAGAGACCCAGTACTTC
>NA|NA|TRBJ1-1|14|TRBV7-3
CASSSDGVYTEAFF
TGTGCCAGCAGTTCGGACGGGGTGTACACTGAAGCTTTCTTT
>NA|NA|TRBJ1-1|14|TRBV7-9
CASSSDPPYTEAFF
TGTGCCAGCAGCTCCGACCCCCCATACACTGAAGCTTTCTTT
>NA|NA|TRBJ1-2|15|TRBV18
CASSVATGFDYGYTF
TGTGCCAGCTCAGTCGCGACAGGTTTCGATTATGGCTACACCTTC
>NA|once|TRBJ2-3|13|TRBV4-3
CASSQESADTQYF
TGCGCCAGCAGCCAAGAGTCAGCGGATACGCAGTATTTT
>TRBD1|NA|TRBJ2-7|14|TRBV19
CASSKTGVGYEQYF
TGTGCCAGTAGTAAGACAGGGGTGGGCTACGAGCAGTACTTC
>TRBD1|NA|TRBJ2-2|15|TRBV27
CASTRRTGLTGELFF
TGTGCCAGCACCCGAAGGACAGGGCTCACCGGGGAGCTGTTTTTT